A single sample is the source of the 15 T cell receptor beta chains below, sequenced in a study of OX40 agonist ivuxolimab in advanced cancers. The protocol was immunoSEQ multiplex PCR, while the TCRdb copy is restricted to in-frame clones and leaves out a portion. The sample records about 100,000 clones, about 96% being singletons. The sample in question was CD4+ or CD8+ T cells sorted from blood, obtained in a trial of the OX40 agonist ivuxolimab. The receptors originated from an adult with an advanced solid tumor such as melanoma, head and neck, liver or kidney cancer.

This CDR3 reads CASSSLGGFDTDTQYF. As DNA, the CDR3 is TGTGCCAGCAGTTCCCTGGGCGGGTTTGACACAGATACGCAGTATTTT. V and J are TRBV27 and TRBJ2-3; perhaps TRBD2 as D (5 bases). The V end lost 4 bases, the J end lost 2 bases, and 16 bases lay between the germline ends. CDR1 and CDR2 (germline): MNHEY, SMNVEV (reference sequence). The CDR3 totals 16 residues.

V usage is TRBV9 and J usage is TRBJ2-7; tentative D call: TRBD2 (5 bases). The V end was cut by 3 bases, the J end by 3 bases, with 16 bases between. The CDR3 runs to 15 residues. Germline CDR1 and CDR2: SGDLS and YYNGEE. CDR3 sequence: CASSDGGPRGYEQYF. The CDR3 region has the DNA TGTGCCAGCAGCGACGGTGGACCCCGGGGCTACGAGCAGTACTTC.

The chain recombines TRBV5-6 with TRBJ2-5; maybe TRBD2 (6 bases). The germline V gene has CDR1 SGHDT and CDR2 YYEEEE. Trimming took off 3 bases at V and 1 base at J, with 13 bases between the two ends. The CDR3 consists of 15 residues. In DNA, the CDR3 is TGTGCCAGCAGCTCATATCGGAGGGTCCAAGAGACCCAGTACTTC. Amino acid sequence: CASSSYRRVQETQYF.

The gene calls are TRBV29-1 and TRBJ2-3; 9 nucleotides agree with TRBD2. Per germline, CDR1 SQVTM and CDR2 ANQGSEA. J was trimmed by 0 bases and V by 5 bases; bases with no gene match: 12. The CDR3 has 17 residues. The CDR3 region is CSVPYGGGDRSTDTQYF. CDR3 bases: TGCAGCGTTCCCTATGGCGGGGGGGATCGGAGCACAGATACGCAGTATTTT.

The CDR3 loop is CASSLTGISYEQYF. The DNA of the CDR3 is TGTGCCAGCAGCTTGACAGGGATTTCCTACGAGCAGTACTTC. V usage is TRBV11-2 and J usage is TRBJ2-7; 7 bases are a match to TRBD1. Germline-derived CDR1 and CDR2 are SGHAT and FQNNGV. This CDR3 spans 14 amino acids. After removal of 3 bases from V and 1 base from J, the junction contained 3 bases not matched to a gene. Based on the CDR3 plus reference TRBV11-2 and TRBJ2-7, the full variable domain is EAGVAQSPRYKIIEKRQSVAFWCNPISGHATLYWYQQILGQGPKLLIQFQNNGVVDDSQLPKDRFSAERLKGVDSTLKIQPAKLEDSAVYLCASSLTGISYEQYFGPGTRLTVT.

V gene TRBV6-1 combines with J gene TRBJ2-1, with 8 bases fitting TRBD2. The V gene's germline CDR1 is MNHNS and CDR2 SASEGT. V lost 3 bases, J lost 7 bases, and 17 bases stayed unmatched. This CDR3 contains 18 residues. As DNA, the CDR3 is TGTGCCAGCAGTGACCTCCCCCTAGGGAGCGGGGGATGGAATGAGCAGTTCTTC. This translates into CASSDLPLGSGGWNEQFF.

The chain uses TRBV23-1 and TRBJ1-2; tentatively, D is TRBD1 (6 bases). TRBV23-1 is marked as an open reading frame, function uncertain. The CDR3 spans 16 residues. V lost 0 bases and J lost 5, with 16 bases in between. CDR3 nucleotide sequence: TGCGCCAGCAGTCAATCGATTGCACAGGGTTTATATGGCTACACCTTC. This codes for CASSQSIAQGLYGYTF.

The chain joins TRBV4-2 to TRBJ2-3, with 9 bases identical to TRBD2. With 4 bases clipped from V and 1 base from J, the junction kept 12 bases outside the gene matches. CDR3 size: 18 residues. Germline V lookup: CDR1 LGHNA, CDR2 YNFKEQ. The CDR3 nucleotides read TGTGCCAGCAGCCCGAGTTGGGTGTTAGCGGGGGGCACAGATACGCAGTATTTT. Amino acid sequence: CASSPSWVLAGGTDTQYF.

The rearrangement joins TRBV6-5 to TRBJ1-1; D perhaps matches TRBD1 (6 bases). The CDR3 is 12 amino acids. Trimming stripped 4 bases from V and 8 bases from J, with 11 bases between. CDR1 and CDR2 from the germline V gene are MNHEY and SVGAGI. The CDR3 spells CASSFIDREAFF. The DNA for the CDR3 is TGTGCCAGCAGTTTCATCGACAGGGAAGCTTTCTTT.

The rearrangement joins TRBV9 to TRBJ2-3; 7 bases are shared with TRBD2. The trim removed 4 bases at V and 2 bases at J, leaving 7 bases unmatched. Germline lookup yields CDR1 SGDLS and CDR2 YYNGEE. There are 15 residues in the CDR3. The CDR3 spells CASSRRLADTDTQYF. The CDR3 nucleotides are TGTGCCAGCAGCAGACGACTAGCCGACACAGATACGCAGTATTTT.

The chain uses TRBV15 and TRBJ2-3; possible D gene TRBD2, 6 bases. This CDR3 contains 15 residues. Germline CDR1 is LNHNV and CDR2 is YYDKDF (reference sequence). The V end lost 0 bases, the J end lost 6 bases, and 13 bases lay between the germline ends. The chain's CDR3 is CATSRDKAGRDTQYF. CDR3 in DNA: TGTGCCACCAGCAGAGATAAGGCGGGGCGGGATACGCAGTATTTT.

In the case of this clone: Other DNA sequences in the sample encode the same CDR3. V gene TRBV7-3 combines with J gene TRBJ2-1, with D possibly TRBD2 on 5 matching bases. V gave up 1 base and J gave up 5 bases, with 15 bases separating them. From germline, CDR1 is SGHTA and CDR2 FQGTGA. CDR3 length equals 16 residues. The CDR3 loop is CASSLSAGDSHNEQFF. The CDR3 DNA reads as TGTGCCAGCAGCTTAAGCGCGGGTGATTCCCACAATGAGCAGTTCTTC.

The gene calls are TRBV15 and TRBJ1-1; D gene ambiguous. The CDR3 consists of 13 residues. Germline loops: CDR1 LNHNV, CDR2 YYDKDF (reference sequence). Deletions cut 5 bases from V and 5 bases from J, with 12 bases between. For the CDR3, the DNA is TGTGCCACCAGCCCCATAAGGGTGACTGAAGCTTTCTTT. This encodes CATSPIRVTEAFF.

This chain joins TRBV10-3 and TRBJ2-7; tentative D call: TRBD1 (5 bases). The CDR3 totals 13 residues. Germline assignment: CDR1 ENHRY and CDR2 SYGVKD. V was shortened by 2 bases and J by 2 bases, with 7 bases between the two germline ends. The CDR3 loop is CAISEDRTYEQYF. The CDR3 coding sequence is TGTGCCATCAGTGAGGACAGAACCTACGAGCAGTACTTC.

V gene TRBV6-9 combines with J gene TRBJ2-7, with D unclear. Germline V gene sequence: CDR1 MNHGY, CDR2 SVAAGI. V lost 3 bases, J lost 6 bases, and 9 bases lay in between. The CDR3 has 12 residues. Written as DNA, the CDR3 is TGTGCCAGCAGTTACATACCGGGCGAGCAGTACTTC. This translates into CASSYIPGEQYF.